The following is a TCR beta chain sequence with its context. The target antigen is unknown. Other nucleotide sequences in the sample specify the same CDR3. This sample stems from a study of beta chain features in type 1 diabetes. Study as a whole: Age, gender and cell yields were similar between patients and healthy donors. All samples together contributed approximately 100 million sorted cells for examination.

Study-level points and caveats: cDNA sequencing could over-represent cells with high TCR expression. HLA effects on TCRB rearrangement stayed unresolved here.

Sequencing targeted expressed TCRB transcripts, as all isolated RNA had been reverse transcribed. Sequencing was performed with immunoSEQ multiplex PCR; in TCRdb, only in-frame clones are kept and a portion is missing. Among roughly 250,000 clones, about 63% were seen once, and the ten largest hold about 0.051%. The V gene lost 0 bases and the J gene lost 1 base, with 6 bases spanning the gap. The germline V gene encodes CDR1 SQVTM and CDR2 ANQGSEA. CDR3 size: 13 residues. The sample was naive CD4+ T cells from blood. This TCR derives from a man aged 25-45 years in good health. The chain links TRBV29-1 to TRBJ1-1; unclear D gene. Written as DNA, the CDR3 is TGCAGCGTTGAAGATGGGCGGAACACTGAAGCTTTCTTT. Its protein product is CSVEDGRNTEAFF.